This T cell receptor (beta chain) was sequenced for a study of T cell repertoires in cytomegalovirus infection. Looking at the study overall: HLA-B-restricted CMV epitopes that are well studied, plus recently identified HLA-C-restricted ones, were used by the study. In public TCR beta signatures, there were indications of both CMV infection and matching HLA type.

Study-wide results and limits: People with CMV and the relevant HLA were identified by cumulative public TCR beta family frequency. Dominating the ex vivo response were HLA-C-restricted CMV-specific TCR beta clonotypes.

The junction had 11 bases not matched to a gene; V was cut back by 7 bases and J by 8 bases. From germline, CDR1 is SGHAT and CDR2 FQNNGV. The CDR3 runs to 14 residues. Regarding this clonotype: Its specificity is not known.

One entry per CDR3 protein results from TCRdb running MiXCR on the reads. This sample has fewer than 900,000 distinct CDR3 sequences, with about 27% found just once. The chain recombines TRBV11-2 with TRBJ2-4, with TRBD1 identical over 7 bases. Sample: cultured CD8+ T cells from PBMCs, taken from culture after CMV antigen stimulation. This receptor was taken from a human donor in good health (CMV status not recorded). Some clones in this sample may be carry-over from other donors' samples. This CDR3 is CASTPGAGGDIQYF. The CDR3, as DNA: TGTGCCAGCACCCCAGGGGCAGGGGGAGACATTCAGTACTTC.